This paragraph covers one TCR beta chain sequence. These data originate in a study of human T cells and chemical hapten exposure. The CDR3 is 15 residues long. Trimming cost V 2 bases and J 1 base; bases outside gene matches: 6. Germline-derived CDR1 and CDR2 are SGHRS and YFSETQ. This sample's time point: patch test 1, 2 weeks after DPC sensitization. Described treatment: therapeutic diphenylcyclopropenone sensitization with weekly scalp DPC. TCRdb reprocessed the RACE reads via MiXCR and lists one record per CDR3 protein. The table lists 150,000 to 200,000 distinct CDR3 sequences, about a fifth of them singletons.

The receptor's source is a woman aged 45-65 years with alopecia areata. Some clones in this sample may be carry-over from other donors' samples. The J gene is TRBJ2-7, the V gene TRBV5-1; 7 bases align to TRBD1. This sample comprised whole blood, obtained in connection with sensitization to the hapten diphenylcyclopropenone (DPC). This chain's CDR3 is CASSFSPGQSYEQYF. The CDR3 bases are TGCGCCAGCAGCTTTTCCCCGGGACAGTCCTACGAGCAGTACTTC.